This T cell receptor (beta chain) was sequenced for a study of blood T cell repertoires in COVID-19. Study overall: Sites across the United States, Italy and Spain contributed samples from acute and convalescent COVID-19.

Participant ages covered about 18 to 89 years across around 25 US areas. Exposed enrollees encountered a COVID-19 case at some point within 2 weeks before study entry. CDR1 and CDR2 (germline): DFQATT, SNEGSKA (reference sequence). This CDR3 region has 11 residues. With 3 bases removed from V and 6 bases from J, the gap between germline ends came to 8 bases. As originally analysed: From reference gene primer amplification, estimates of nucleated cell counts were derived. Data came from immunoSEQ multiplex PCR; TCRdb stores just in-frame clones and leaves some out. V and J calls and clone size are copied from that table; D and trimming were computed from the DNA. The sample holds some 320,000 clones, 90% to 95% seen once.

Source material: PBMCs or T cells enriched from blood (not recorded which). This sequence was found in a woman in her twenties or thirties who had been exposed to COVID-19. V is TRBV20-1 and J is TRBJ1-1; the D is unclear. CDR3 sequence reads: CSARAESEAFF. As DNA, the CDR3 is TGCAGTGCTAGGGCTGAATCTGAAGCTTTCTTT.